Listed below are T cell receptor beta chains from one sample, sequenced in a study of T-cell memory formation after mild COVID-19. A single record per CDR3 protein comes from TCRdb applying MiXCR to the 5' RACE reads. The sample has around 310,000 distinct CDR3 sequences, under 25% seen once. The sample consisted of PBMCs or a T cell subset sorted from them (not recorded which). These receptors were taken from a man between 18 and 29 years old who had mild COVID-19 (a few samples of this study predate the infection). Cell type and time point are not known. CDR3s include the opening cysteine and the closing phenylalanine or tryptophan. D genes are given only for firm matches. Not all rows give a size; the values are once, few, many and, for expanded clones, a class.

cdr3_length clone_size j_call v_call d_call cdr3_aa cdr3_nt
15 few TRBJ2-1 TRBV4-3 - CASSPSRGAYNEQFF TGCGCCAGCAGCCCTTCACGTGGGGCTTACAATGAGCAGTTCTTC
13 - TRBJ2-3 TRBV20-1 - CSAKGVGTDTQYF TGCAGTGCTAAGGGCGTTGGCACAGATACGCAGTATTTT
13 few TRBJ2-2 TRBV20-1 - CSAHGPVTGELFF TGCAGTGCTCACGGGCCCGTCACCGGGGAGCTGTTTTTT
15 few TRBJ2-3 TRBV9 TRBD2 CASSATGGYTDTQYF TGTGCCAGCAGCGCCACCGGGGGGTACACAGATACGCAGTATTTT
15 few TRBJ2-1 TRBV6-5 TRBD2 CASSSRTSGGGEQFF TGTGCCAGCAGTTCTAGGACTAGCGGGGGAGGTGAGCAGTTCTTC
12 few TRBJ1-2 TRBV6-2/TRBV6-3 - CASRWTDYGYTF TGTGCCAGCAGATGGACTGATTATGGCTACACCTTC
14 - TRBJ2-4 TRBV5-1 TRBD1 CASSFGQEMDIQYF TGCGCCAGCAGCTTTGGACAGGAGATGGACATTCAGTACTTC
14 few TRBJ2-5 TRBV7-6 - CASSPWLVGETQYF TGTGCCAGCAGCCCTTGGTTGGTAGGCGAGACCCAGTACTTC
16 few TRBJ2-1 TRBV19 - CASSIDGTESGNEQFF TGTGCCAGTAGTATAGATGGGACAGAAAGCGGGAATGAGCAGTTCTTC
14 few TRBJ1-1 TRBV19 - CASKVGTHNTEAFF TGTGCCAGTAAAGTTGGCACGCACAACACTGAAGCTTTCTTT
18 few TRBJ1-2 TRBV7-2 - CASSLGIFRDGGRYGYTF TGTGCCAGCAGCTTAGGCATCTTCCGGGACGGAGGTCGCTATGGCTACACCTTC
14 few TRBJ1-5 TRBV12-3/TRBV12-4 TRBD1 CASSLRDRGKPQHF TGTGCCAGCAGTTTAAGGGACAGGGGGAAGCCCCAGCATTTT
15 - TRBJ2-7 TRBV11-2 - CASSPAHFVSYEQYF TGTGCCAGCAGCCCCGCGCACTTCGTCTCCTACGAGCAGTACTTC
17 - TRBJ1-2 TRBV28 - CASSFAGEAARDYGYTF TGTGCCAGCAGTTTTGCGGGGGAGGCCGCTCGAGACTATGGCTACACCTTC
14 - TRBJ2-1 TRBV7-2 TRBD2 CASSSEPGLATQFF TGTGCCAGCAGCTCTGAACCGGGACTAGCGACGCAGTTCTTC
12 - TRBJ2-7 TRBV6-1 - CASSSDWLRQYF TGTGCCAGCAGTTCGGACTGGCTACGGCAGTACTTC
13 - TRBJ2-5 TRBV2 - CASSESVQETQYF TGTGCCAGCAGTGAGTCAGTCCAAGAGACCCAGTACTTC
15 few TRBJ2-1 TRBV9 - CASSPTRTRVNEQFF TGTGCCAGCAGTCCCACCCGGACGCGAGTCAATGAGCAGTTCTTC
17 few TRBJ2-3 TRBV27 TRBD2 CASSWGGTLSITDTQYF TGTGCCAGCAGTTGGGGAGGGACGCTATCCATCACAGATACGCAGTATTTT
11 - TRBJ2-5 TRBV5-4 - CASANEETQYF TGTGCCAGCGCGAACGAGGAGACCCAGTACTTC
16 - TRBJ2-3 TRBV29-1 - CSVEPDEPSPSNTQYF TGCAGCGTTGAACCAGACGAACCATCCCCCAGCAATACGCAGTATTTT
13 - TRBJ2-5 TRBV29-1 - CSVEPGGGETQYF TGCAGCGTTGAACCCGGGGGCGGGGAGACCCAGTACTTC
14 - TRBJ1-5 TRBV12-3/TRBV12-4 - CASSPGIANQPQHF TGTGCCAGCAGTCCAGGGATTGCTAATCAGCCCCAGCATTTT
14 - TRBJ1-6 TRBV5-1 TRBD1 CASSLGTGPSPLHF TGCGCCAGCAGCTTGGGGACAGGGCCTTCACCCCTCCACTTT
14 few TRBJ1-1 TRBV7-2 TRBD1 CASSLWDRATEAFF TGTGCCAGCAGCCTGTGGGACAGGGCCACTGAAGCTTTCTTT
13 few TRBJ2-7 TRBV20-1 - CSAPGAGLNEQYF TGCAGTGCGCCGGGAGCAGGGCTCAACGAGCAGTACTTC